These 15 T cell receptor beta chains share one sample of origin, sequenced in a study of regulatory T cells in long-lasting Graves disease. Time point reported: newly diagnosed GD, antithyroid drugs for less than 3 months. PBMC-extracted RNA yielded the TCR library. With iRepertoire HTBI primers and Arm-PCR of CDR3 regions, TCR beta libraries were built. In TCRdb, the multiplex PCR reads were re-called with MiXCR into one record per CDR3 protein. The sample gives 360,000 or so distinct CDR3 sequences, around 17% of which show up once; about 27% is in the top ten. The sample was also linked to a second study, of T cells in Graves' hyperthyroidism and ophthalmopathy.

This sample comprised peripheral blood mononuclear cells (PBMCs), obtained at new diagnosis, from a patient treated with antithyroid drugs. These receptors were collected from a middle-aged man with Graves disease.

This clonotype was counted many times. The chain combines TRBV18 with TRBJ1-1, with D possibly matching TRBD1 (5 bases). V lost 3 bases to trimming and J lost 5 bases, with 16 bases between them. The V gene's germline CDR1 is KGHSH and CDR2 LQKENI. The CDR3 loop spans 15 amino acids. The CDR3, as DNA: TGTGCCAGCTCACCCCAGGGTTTTGCGAAAACTGAAGCTTTCTTT. Translation: CASSPQGFAKTEAFF.

This clonotype was seen only once. The DNA for the CDR3 is TGTGCCAGCAGCACAACAGGGGTGGGGAACTATGGCTACACCTTC. Translated: CASSTTGVGNYGYTF. The chain employs TRBV28 and TRBJ1-2, with 7 bases lining up with TRBD1. V was clipped by 6 bases and J by 2 bases; unmatched bases: 9. The germline CDR1 and CDR2 sequences are MDHEN and SYDVKM. The CDR3 extends over 15 amino acids.

This clonotype was counted at least ten times. The rearrangement links TRBV3-1 to TRBJ2-5; TRBD2 matches 9 bases. The CDR3 is 16 residues long. Per the germline V gene, CDR1 is LGHDT and CDR2 is YNNKEL (reference sequence). V lost 5 bases to trimming and J lost 2 bases; unmatched junction nucleotides: 9. DNA for the CDR3: TGTGCCAGCAGCGCCCCGACTAGCGGTTATCAAGAGACCCAGTACTTC. It yields the protein CASSAPTSGYQETQYF.

This chain connects TRBV30 to TRBJ2-5; TRBD1 aligns across 8 bases. V was pared by 3 bases and J by 5 bases, with 8 bases of the junction left unmatched. Per germline, CDR1 GTSNPN and CDR2 SVGIG (reference sequence). This CDR3 has 14 residues. The CDR3 here is CAWSDPRDRETQYF. CDR3 bases: TGTGCCTGGAGCGACCCCCGGGACAGGGAGACCCAGTACTTC.

This clonotype was observed many times. J is TRBJ2-2 and V is TRBV2; 7 bases line up with TRBD1. This CDR3 has 13 residues. Germline V CDR1 and CDR2: SNHLY, FYNNEI. Trimming cost V 6 bases and J 5 bases; bases outside gene matches: 3. The CDR3 protein is CASSETGTGELFF. The CDR3 DNA reads TGTGCCAGCAGCGAGACAGGGACCGGGGAGCTGTTTTTT.

This clonotype was observed many times. V is TRBV5-5 and J is TRBJ1-4; the D gene is possibly TRBD1 (5 bases). Germline V gene lookup returns CDR1 SGHKS and CDR2 YYEKEE (reference sequence). V dropped 4 bases and J dropped 6 bases, with 10 bases sitting between them. The CDR3 totals 13 residues. CDR3 residues: CASSLGRYEKLFF. Written as DNA, the CDR3 is TGTGCCAGCAGCCTGGGACGTTATGAAAAACTGTTTTTT.

This clonotype was observed at least ten times. V gene TRBV5-1 combines with J gene TRBJ2-3; a weak D match, TRBD1 (6 bases). This CDR3 has 15 amino acids. Germline lookup yields CDR1 SGHRS and CDR2 YFSETQ. V dropped 0 bases and J dropped 5 bases, with 13 bases sitting between them. The CDR3 sequence is CASSLGNGGEDTQYF. CDR3 DNA: TGCGCCAGCAGCTTGGGGAATGGGGGCGAAGATACGCAGTATTTT.

This clonotype was detected ten times or more. The chain couples TRBV18 to TRBJ2-3; no clear D gene. V was trimmed by 1 base and J by 0 bases, leaving 5 bases between them. Germline assignment: CDR1 KGHSH and CDR2 LQKENI. This CDR3 is 14 amino acids long. The CDR3 reads CASSPLQSTDTQYF. The CDR3 DNA reads as TGTGCCAGCTCACCACTACAGAGCACAGATACGCAGTATTTT. Full variable domain (rest looked up from reference TRBV18 and TRBJ2-3): NAGVMQNPRHLVRRRGQEARLRCSPMKGHSHVYWYRQLPEEGLKFMVYLQKENIIDESGMPKERFSAEFPKEGPSILRIQQVVRGDSAAYFCASSPLQSTDTQYFGPGTRLTVL.

The rearrangement uses TRBV2 and TRBJ1-1; D call uncertain. The ends were cut back, 0 bases at V and 4 bases at J, with 15 bases in the middle. Germline V lookup: CDR1 SNHLY, CDR2 FYNNEI. The CDR3 spans 16 residues. The CDR3 DNA is TGTGCCAGCAGTGAAGCAGGAGTCAGAGTGGGCACTGAAGCTTTCTTT. It translates to CASSEAGVRVGTEAFF.

This clonotype was seen repeatedly, ten times or more. This rearrangement joins TRBV20-1 to TRBJ2-7; possible D gene TRBD1, 6 bases. V was pared by 0 bases and J by 7 bases, with 16 bases between. The CDR3 totals 14 residues. CDR1 and CDR2 from the germline V gene are DFQATT and SNEGSKA (reference sequence). The CDR3 DNA follows: TGCAGTGCTAGAGAATATGCAGGGGCCCGGGAGCAGTACTTC. This sequence encodes CSAREYAGAREQYF.

This clonotype was counted many times. J is TRBJ1-1 and V is TRBV6-5; 7 nucleotides align to TRBD1. Per the germline V gene, CDR1 is MNHEY and CDR2 is SVGAGI. The CDR3 runs to 17 residues. The J segment lost 0 bases and the V segment lost 4 bases, leaving 11 bases of the junction unmatched. CDR3 residues: CASSSNLDRRVNTEAFF. The DNA of the CDR3 is TGTGCCAGCAGTTCGAACTTGGACAGGCGAGTGAACACTGAAGCTTTCTTT.

This clonotype was seen many times. J is TRBJ1-4 and V is TRBV18; no definite D call. Germline V gene data show CDR1 as KGHSH and CDR2 as LQKENI. This CDR3 is 12 amino acids long. V was trimmed by 5 bases and J by 0 bases, leaving 1 base between them. The CDR3 reads CASSSTNEKLFF. The DNA of the CDR3 is TGTGCCAGCTCATCAACTAATGAAAAACTGTTTTTT.

This clonotype was seen more than once but under ten times. The rearrangement joins TRBV4-2 to TRBJ2-5, with 12 nucleotides matching TRBD2. The ends lost 0 bases at V and 2 bases at J; junction bases unmatched: 7. Germline CDR1 is LGHNA and CDR2 is YNFKEQ. This CDR3 has 18 residues. The CDR3 DNA is TGTGCCAGCAGCCAAGAACTAGCGGGGGGCCGAAAACAAGAGACCCAGTACTTC. This sequence encodes CASSQELAGGRKQETQYF.

V is TRBV7-9 and J is TRBJ1-1, with D unresolved. CDR1 is SEHNR, CDR2 FQNEAQ, per germline (reference sequence). Deletions cut 11 bases from V and 3 bases from J, with 16 bases between. This CDR3 has 13 residues. CDR3 loop: CAVEPGSDTEAFF. CDR3 sequence (DNA): TGTGCCGTCGAGCCGGGGTCGGACACTGAAGCTTTCTTT.

This clonotype was observed a few times. This rearrangement joins TRBV14 to TRBJ2-7, with D possibly TRBD1 on 6 matching bases. Trimming pared 0 bases from V and 4 bases from J, leaving 13 bases between. Germline loops: CDR1 SGHDN, CDR2 FVKESK. The CDR3 totals 15 residues. CDR3 protein: CASSQDLGQNYEQYF. In DNA form, the CDR3 reads TGTGCCAGCAGCCAAGATCTTGGACAGAATTACGAGCAGTACTTC.